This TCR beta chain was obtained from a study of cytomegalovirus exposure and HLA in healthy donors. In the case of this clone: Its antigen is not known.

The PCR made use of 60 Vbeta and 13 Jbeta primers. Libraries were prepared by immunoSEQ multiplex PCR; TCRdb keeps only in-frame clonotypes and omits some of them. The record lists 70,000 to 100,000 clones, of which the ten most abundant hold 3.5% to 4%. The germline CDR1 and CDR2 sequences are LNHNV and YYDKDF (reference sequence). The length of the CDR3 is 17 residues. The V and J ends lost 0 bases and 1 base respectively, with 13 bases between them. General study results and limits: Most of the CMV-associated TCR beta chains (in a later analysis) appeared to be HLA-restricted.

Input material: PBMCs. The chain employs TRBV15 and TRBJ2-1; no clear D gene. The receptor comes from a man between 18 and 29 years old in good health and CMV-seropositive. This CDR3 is CATSRDGRTVSYNEQFF. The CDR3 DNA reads TGTGCCACCAGCAGAGATGGTCGAACAGTGTCCTACAATGAGCAGTTCTTC.